These T cell receptor beta chains were read from a single sample in a study of cytomegalovirus exposure and HLA in healthy donors. Sequenced by immunoSEQ multiplex PCR; TCRdb stores in-frame clones only, minus some. The table lists 65,000 to 85,000 clones, roughly three quarters of them singletons. The sequenced sample was PBMCs. The receptors shown here come from a woman aged 40 to 50 in good health and CMV-seropositive. Both conserved end residues are part of each CDR3. Each record gives: D gene, V gene, J gene, clone size, CDR3 DNA, CDR3 protein. A D gene is named only where the DNA matches it firmly. Some rows have no size entry. The others give once, few or many, or a class for an expanded clone.

d_call: TRBD1
v_call: TRBV30
j_call: TRBJ2-1
clone_size: -
cdr3_nt: TGTGCCTGGAGTGAGGGGGCTGGCTACAATGAGCAGTTCTTC
cdr3_aa: CAWSEGAGYNEQFF

d_call: -
v_call: TRBV30
j_call: TRBJ2-2
clone_size: -
cdr3_nt: TGTGCCTGGAGAGGCTCGTTCAGGGACACCGGGGAGCTGTTTTTT
cdr3_aa: CAWRGSFRDTGELFF

d_call: -
v_call: TRBV23-1
j_call: TRBJ2-1
clone_size: -
cdr3_nt: TGCGCCAGGGTACACAACTCCTACAATGAGCAGTTCTTC
cdr3_aa: CARVHNSYNEQFF

d_call: TRBD2
v_call: TRBV4-1
j_call: TRBJ2-7
clone_size: once
cdr3_nt: TGCGCCAGCAGCCCAGGGACTACGTTCTACGAGCAGTACTTC
cdr3_aa: CASSPGTTFYEQYF

d_call: -
v_call: TRBV7-2
j_call: TRBJ1-1
clone_size: -
cdr3_nt: TGTGCCAGCAGCTCTAATCAGGGTCAAGCTTTCTTT
cdr3_aa: CASSSNQGQAFF

d_call: -
v_call: TRBV7-8
j_call: TRBJ1-5
clone_size: few
cdr3_nt: TGTGCCAGCAGCTTAGGCGCGGGGTTCAATCAGCCCCAGCATTTT
cdr3_aa: CASSLGAGFNQPQHF

d_call: -
v_call: TRBV5-1
j_call: TRBJ1-2
clone_size: once
cdr3_nt: TGCGCCAGCAGCTTGGATCAGGGGCGGACGGGGGGCTACACCTTC
cdr3_aa: CASSLDQGRTGGYTF

d_call: -
v_call: TRBV9
j_call: TRBJ1-1
clone_size: -
cdr3_nt: TGTGCCAGCAGCGTACGAGCCCTGAACACTGAAGCTTTCTTT
cdr3_aa: CASSVRALNTEAFF

d_call: -
v_call: TRBV7-7
j_call: TRBJ2-7
clone_size: -
cdr3_nt: TGTGCCAGCAGCTTGAGTAATATCAGGGGCGGCGAGCAGTACTTC
cdr3_aa: CASSLSNIRGGEQYF

d_call: TRBD1
v_call: TRBV29-1
j_call: TRBJ1-2
clone_size: -
cdr3_nt: TGCAGCGGTATGGACAGGGGCTATGGCTACACCTTC
cdr3_aa: CSGMDRGYGYTF

d_call: TRBD2
v_call: TRBV6-5
j_call: TRBJ2-1
clone_size: -
cdr3_nt: TGTGCCAGCAGTTACGAGACTAGCATGAATGAGCAGTTCTTC
cdr3_aa: CASSYETSMNEQFF

d_call: -
v_call: TRBV6-5
j_call: TRBJ2-7
clone_size: -
cdr3_nt: TGTGCCAGCAGTTACCCACGCGGAGGGAGTTCCTACGAGCAGTACTTC
cdr3_aa: CASSYPRGGSSYEQYF

d_call: -
v_call: TRBV7-9
j_call: TRBJ1-1
clone_size: -
cdr3_nt: TGTGCCAGCAGTCCCGGACAGCCCACTGAAGCTTTCTTT
cdr3_aa: CASSPGQPTEAFF

d_call: TRBD1
v_call: TRBV9
j_call: TRBJ2-5
clone_size: -
cdr3_nt: TGTGCCAGCAGCGTAGCTACAGGGGGAACGTTGGAGACCCAGTACTTC
cdr3_aa: CASSVATGGTLETQYF

d_call: -
v_call: TRBV6-5
j_call: TRBJ2-7
clone_size: -
cdr3_nt: TGTGCCAGCACCGGTGGAACTGAGGTGGGGCAGTACTTC
cdr3_aa: CASTGGTEVGQYF

d_call: -
v_call: TRBV30
j_call: TRBJ1-3
clone_size: -
cdr3_nt: TGTGCCTGGAGTCCGAGGAACACCATATATTTT
cdr3_aa: CAWSPRNTIYF

d_call: -
v_call: TRBV30
j_call: TRBJ2-3
clone_size: once
cdr3_nt: TGTGCCTGGAGTGTGCTTAGCGGTACAGATACGCAGTATTTT
cdr3_aa: CAWSVLSGTDTQYF

d_call: -
v_call: TRBV6-1
j_call: TRBJ2-1
clone_size: -
cdr3_nt: TGTGCCAGCAGAGTAGCGGACAATGAGCAGTTCTTC
cdr3_aa: CASRVADNEQFF

d_call: -
v_call: TRBV4-1
j_call: TRBJ2-7
clone_size: -
cdr3_nt: TGCGCCAGCAGCCAAGAGTCCGCGAACTCCTACGAGCAGTACTTC
cdr3_aa: CASSQESANSYEQYF

d_call: -
v_call: TRBV9
j_call: TRBJ2-3
clone_size: -
cdr3_nt: TGTGCCAGCAGCGGGGGACTCAATCGCCCCACAGATACGCAGTATTTT
cdr3_aa: CASSGGLNRPTDTQYF

d_call: TRBD1
v_call: TRBV5-4
j_call: TRBJ2-1
clone_size: -
cdr3_nt: TGTGCCAGCAGCCCGACAGGGGCCTACAATGAGCAGTTCTTC
cdr3_aa: CASSPTGAYNEQFF

d_call: -
v_call: TRBV11-2
j_call: TRBJ2-1
clone_size: -
cdr3_nt: TGTGCCAGCAGGCCTACAGGGAATTCCTACAATGAGCAGTTCTTC
cdr3_aa: CASRPTGNSYNEQFF

d_call: TRBD1
v_call: TRBV7-8
j_call: TRBJ1-4
clone_size: -
cdr3_nt: TGTGCCAGCAGCTCGCGGACAGGGGGTTTAGAAAAACTGTTTTTT
cdr3_aa: CASSSRTGGLEKLFF

d_call: -
v_call: TRBV12-5
j_call: TRBJ1-4
clone_size: -
cdr3_nt: TGTGCTAGTGGTTTAGGGACAATAAGTGAAAAACTGTTTTTT
cdr3_aa: CASGLGTISEKLFF

d_call: -
v_call: TRBV7-8
j_call: TRBJ1-5
clone_size: -
cdr3_nt: TGTGCCAGCAGCTTAGGCCGGACGGACTACAATCAGCCCCAGCATTTT
cdr3_aa: CASSLGRTDYNQPQHF

d_call: -
v_call: TRBV15
j_call: TRBJ1-5
clone_size: -
cdr3_nt: TGTGCCACCAGCAGAGATCAGCCGGGGGACTATAGCAATCAGCCCCAGCATTTT
cdr3_aa: CATSRDQPGDYSNQPQHF

d_call: TRBD1
v_call: TRBV2
j_call: TRBJ1-2
clone_size: -
cdr3_nt: TGTGCCAGCAGAATTCGAACAGGGGGAGGCTACACCTTC
cdr3_aa: CASRIRTGGGYTF

d_call: TRBD1
v_call: TRBV30
j_call: TRBJ2-2
clone_size: -
cdr3_nt: TGTGCCTGGGGGACAGGGGCGAACACCGGGGAGCTGTTTTTT
cdr3_aa: CAWGTGANTGELFF

d_call: TRBD1
v_call: TRBV7-2
j_call: TRBJ2-2
clone_size: -
cdr3_nt: TGTGCCAGCAGCTTGGACAGGGTAAACACCGGGGAGCTGTTTTTT
cdr3_aa: CASSLDRVNTGELFF

d_call: TRBD1
v_call: TRBV30
j_call: TRBJ1-4
clone_size: few
cdr3_nt: TGTGCCTGGAGTGTTGGGACAGGGGCGAGTGAAAAACTGTTTTTT
cdr3_aa: CAWSVGTGASEKLFF

d_call: TRBD2
v_call: TRBV5-1
j_call: TRBJ2-1
clone_size: few
cdr3_nt: TGCGCCAGCAGCCGAACCGGGACTAGCGGGGGACTAAGAAACAATGAGCAGTTCTTC
cdr3_aa: CASSRTGTSGGLRNNEQFF

d_call: TRBD2
v_call: TRBV9
j_call: TRBJ2-3
clone_size: few
cdr3_nt: TGTGCCAGCAGCGTAGGGCCTAGCGGGGGGGCGAATACGCAGTATTTT
cdr3_aa: CASSVGPSGGANTQYF

d_call: -
v_call: TRBV11-2
j_call: TRBJ2-6
clone_size: -
cdr3_nt: TGTGCCAGCAGCCCAGGGTGGTATAGGGGAGGCTCTGGGGCCAACGTCCTGACTTTC
cdr3_aa: CASSPGWYRGGSGANVLTF

d_call: TRBD1
v_call: TRBV5-1
j_call: TRBJ2-1
clone_size: once
cdr3_nt: TGCGCCAGCAGCCCCCAGTACCGGGACAGGGTCTCGTTCTTC
cdr3_aa: CASSPQYRDRVSFF

d_call: -
v_call: TRBV11-2
j_call: TRBJ2-7
clone_size: -
cdr3_nt: TGTGCCAGCAGCCCGCGGACTCTTCCCTACGAGCAGTACTTC
cdr3_aa: CASSPRTLPYEQYF

d_call: -
v_call: TRBV6-5
j_call: TRBJ2-3
clone_size: -
cdr3_nt: TGTGCCAGCGCAAGGCGGGAAGGTGGGACAGATACGCAGTATTTT
cdr3_aa: CASARREGGTDTQYF

d_call: TRBD1
v_call: TRBV6-5
j_call: TRBJ1-1
clone_size: -
cdr3_nt: TGTGCCAGCAGTTACTCGGGACAGGGGAACACTGAAGCTTTCTTT
cdr3_aa: CASSYSGQGNTEAFF

d_call: -
v_call: TRBV6-5
j_call: TRBJ2-7
clone_size: few
cdr3_nt: TGTGCCAGCAGTTACTCGAAAGGGGGTGGTTCCTACGAGCAGTACTTC
cdr3_aa: CASSYSKGGGSYEQYF

d_call: -
v_call: TRBV6-5
j_call: TRBJ1-1
clone_size: -
cdr3_nt: TGTGCCAGCAGTTACGAGAGGGCTACTGAAGCTTTCTTT
cdr3_aa: CASSYERATEAFF

d_call: -
v_call: TRBV5-1
j_call: TRBJ2-3
clone_size: -
cdr3_nt: TGCGCCAGCAGCGTCTCCGGAGATACGCAGTATTTT
cdr3_aa: CASSVSGDTQYF

d_call: TRBD1
v_call: TRBV18
j_call: TRBJ2-7
clone_size: -
cdr3_nt: TGTGCCAGCTCACCGTCTCAGGGGGCCGGCTCCTACGAGCAGTACTTC
cdr3_aa: CASSPSQGAGSYEQYF

d_call: -
v_call: TRBV6-1
j_call: TRBJ2-7
clone_size: -
cdr3_nt: TGTGCCAGCAGTGATTTCGGACAGACCTACGAGCAGTACTTC
cdr3_aa: CASSDFGQTYEQYF

d_call: TRBD1
v_call: TRBV5-4
j_call: TRBJ1-2
clone_size: -
cdr3_nt: TGTGCCAGCAGAATGGGACAGAACTATGGCTACACCTTC
cdr3_aa: CASRMGQNYGYTF